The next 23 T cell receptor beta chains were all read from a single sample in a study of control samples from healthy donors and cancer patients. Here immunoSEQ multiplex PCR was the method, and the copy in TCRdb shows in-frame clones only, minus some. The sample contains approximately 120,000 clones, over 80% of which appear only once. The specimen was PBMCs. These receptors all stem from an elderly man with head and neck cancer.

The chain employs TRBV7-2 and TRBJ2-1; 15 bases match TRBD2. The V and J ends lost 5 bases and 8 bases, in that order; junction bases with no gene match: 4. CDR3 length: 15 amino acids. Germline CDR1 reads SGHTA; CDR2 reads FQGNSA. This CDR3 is CASSLRTSGRDEQFF. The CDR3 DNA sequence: TGTGCCAGCAGCCTCCGGACTAGCGGGAGGGATGAGCAGTTCTTC.

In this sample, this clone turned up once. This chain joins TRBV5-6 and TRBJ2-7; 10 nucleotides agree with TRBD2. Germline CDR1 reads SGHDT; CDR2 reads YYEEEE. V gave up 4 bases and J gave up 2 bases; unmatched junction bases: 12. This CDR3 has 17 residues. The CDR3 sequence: CASSPHIGTSEAYEQYF. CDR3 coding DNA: TGTGCCAGCAGCCCACATATAGGGACTAGCGAGGCCTACGAGCAGTACTTC.

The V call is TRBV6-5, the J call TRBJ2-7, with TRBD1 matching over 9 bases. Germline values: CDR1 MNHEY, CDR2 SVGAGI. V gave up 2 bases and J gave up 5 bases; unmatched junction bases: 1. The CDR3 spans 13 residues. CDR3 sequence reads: CASSYGTGHEQYF. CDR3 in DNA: TGTGCCAGCAGTTACGGGACAGGGCACGAGCAGTACTTC.

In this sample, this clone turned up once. Here the CDR3 reads CATRQGVSSDTQYF. CDR3 in DNA: TGTGCCACCAGACAGGGGGTAAGCTCAGATACGCAGTATTTT. This chain uses TRBV10-3 with TRBJ2-3, with 9 bases fitting TRBD1. The CDR3 has 14 residues. The V gene's germline CDR1 is ENHRY and CDR2 SYGVKD. Trimming removed 10 bases from V and 4 bases from J; junction bases left unmatched: 9.

This CDR3 reads CASSLGQGNGYTF. In DNA, the CDR3 is TGTGCCAGCAGCCTCGGACAGGGTAATGGCTACACCTTC. The rearrangement uses TRBV5-4 and TRBJ1-2; 8 positions match TRBD1. Germline V gene data show CDR1 as SGHNT and CDR2 as YYREEE (reference sequence). This CDR3 comprises 13 residues. J lost 6 bases, V lost 4 bases, and 5 bases had no gene match.

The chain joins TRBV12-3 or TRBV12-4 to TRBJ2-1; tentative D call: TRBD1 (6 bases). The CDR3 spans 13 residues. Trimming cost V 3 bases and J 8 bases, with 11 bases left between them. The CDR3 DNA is TGTGCCAGCAGTTTCACAGGGCGTCATGAGCAGTTCTTC. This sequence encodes CASSFTGRHEQFF.

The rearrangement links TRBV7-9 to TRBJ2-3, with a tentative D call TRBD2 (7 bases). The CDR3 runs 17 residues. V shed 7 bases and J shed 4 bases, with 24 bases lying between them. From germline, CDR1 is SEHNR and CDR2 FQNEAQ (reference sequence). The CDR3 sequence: CASTPLGGQGQADTQYF. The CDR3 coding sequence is TGTGCCAGCACCCCGCTGGGAGGGCAGGGGCAAGCAGATACGCAGTATTTT.

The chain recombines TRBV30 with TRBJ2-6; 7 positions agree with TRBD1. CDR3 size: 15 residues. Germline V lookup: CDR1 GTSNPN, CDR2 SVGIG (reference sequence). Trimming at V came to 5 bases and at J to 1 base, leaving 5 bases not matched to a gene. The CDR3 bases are TGTGCCTGGGACAGGGCCCGATCTGGGGCCAACGTCCTGACTTTC. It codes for CAWDRARSGANVLTF. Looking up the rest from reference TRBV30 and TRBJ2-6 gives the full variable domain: SQTIHQWPATLVQPVGSPLSLECTVEGTSNPNLYWYRQAAGRGLQLLFYSVGIGQISSEVPQNLSASRPQDRQFILSSKKLLLSDSGFYLCAWDRARSGANVLTFGAGSRLTVL.

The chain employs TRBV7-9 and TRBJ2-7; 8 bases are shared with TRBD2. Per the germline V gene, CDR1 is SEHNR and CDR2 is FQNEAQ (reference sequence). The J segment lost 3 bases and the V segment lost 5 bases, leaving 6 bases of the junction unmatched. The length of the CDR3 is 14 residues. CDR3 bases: TGTGCCAGCAGCGCCGGACTAGCAAACTACGAGCAGTACTTC. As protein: CASSAGLANYEQYF.

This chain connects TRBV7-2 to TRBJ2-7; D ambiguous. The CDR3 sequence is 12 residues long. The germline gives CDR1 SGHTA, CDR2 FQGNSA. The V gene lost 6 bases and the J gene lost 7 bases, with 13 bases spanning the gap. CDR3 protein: CASSRTAGEQYF. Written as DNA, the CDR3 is TGTGCCAGCAGTCGGACGGCCGGAGAGCAGTACTTC. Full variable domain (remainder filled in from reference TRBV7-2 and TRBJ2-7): GAGVSQSPSNKVTEKGKDVELRCDPISGHTALYWYRQSLGQGLEFLIYFQGNSAPDKSGLPSDRFSAERTGGSVSTLTIQRTQQEDSAVYLCASSRTAGEQYFGPGTRLTVT.

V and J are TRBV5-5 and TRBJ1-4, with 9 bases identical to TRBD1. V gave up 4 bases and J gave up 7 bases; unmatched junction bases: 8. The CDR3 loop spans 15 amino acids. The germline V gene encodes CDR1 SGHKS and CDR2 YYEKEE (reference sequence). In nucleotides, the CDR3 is TGTGCCAGCAGCAACCGGGACAGGGTTAGTGAAAAACTGTTTTTT. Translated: CASSNRDRVSEKLFF.

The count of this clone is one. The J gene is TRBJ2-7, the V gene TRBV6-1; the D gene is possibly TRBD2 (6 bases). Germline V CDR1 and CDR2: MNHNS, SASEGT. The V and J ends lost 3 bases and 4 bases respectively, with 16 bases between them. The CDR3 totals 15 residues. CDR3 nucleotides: TGTGCCAGCAGTGAGAATATACGGGAGTCTTACGAGCAGTACTTC. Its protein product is CASSENIRESYEQYF.

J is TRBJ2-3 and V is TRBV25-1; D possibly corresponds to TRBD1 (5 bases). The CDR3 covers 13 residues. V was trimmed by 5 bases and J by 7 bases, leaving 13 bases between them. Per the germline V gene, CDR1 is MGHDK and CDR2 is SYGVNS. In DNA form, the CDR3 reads TGTGCCAGCAGTCCCTTTCAGGGTAATACGCAGTATTTT. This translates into CASSPFQGNTQYF.

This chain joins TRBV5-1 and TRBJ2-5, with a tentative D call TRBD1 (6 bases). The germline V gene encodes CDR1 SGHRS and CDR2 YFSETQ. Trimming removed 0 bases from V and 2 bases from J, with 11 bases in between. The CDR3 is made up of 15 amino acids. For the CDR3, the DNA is TGCGCCAGCAGCTTGGTTGGGACACCTCAAGAGACCCAGTACTTC. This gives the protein CASSLVGTPQETQYF.

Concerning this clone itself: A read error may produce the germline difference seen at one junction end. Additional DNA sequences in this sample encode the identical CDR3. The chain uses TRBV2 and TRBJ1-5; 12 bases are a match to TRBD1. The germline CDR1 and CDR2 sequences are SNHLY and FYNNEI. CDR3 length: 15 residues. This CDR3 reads CASSAGTGGRQPQHF. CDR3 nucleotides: TGTGCCAGTAGTGCCGGGACAGGGGGCAGGCAGCCCCAGCATTTT.

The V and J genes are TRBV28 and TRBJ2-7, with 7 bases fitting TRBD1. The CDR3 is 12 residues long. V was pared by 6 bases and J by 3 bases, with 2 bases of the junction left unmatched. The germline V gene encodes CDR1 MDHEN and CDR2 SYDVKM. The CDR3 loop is CASSRDSYEQYF. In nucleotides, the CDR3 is TGTGCCAGCAGCCGGGACAGCTACGAGCAGTACTTC.

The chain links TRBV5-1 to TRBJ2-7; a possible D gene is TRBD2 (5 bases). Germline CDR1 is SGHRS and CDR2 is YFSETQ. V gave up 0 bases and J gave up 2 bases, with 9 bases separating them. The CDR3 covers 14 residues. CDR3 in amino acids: CASSLAPGTYEQYF. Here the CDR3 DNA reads TGCGCCAGCAGCTTGGCCCCGGGAACCTACGAGCAGTACTTC. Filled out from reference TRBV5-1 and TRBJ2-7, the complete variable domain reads KAGVTQTPRYLIKTRGQQVTLSCSPISGHRSVSWYQQTPGQGLQFLFEYFSETQRNKGNFPGRFSGRQFSNSRSEMNVSTLELGDSALYLCASSLAPGTYEQYFGPGTRLTVT.

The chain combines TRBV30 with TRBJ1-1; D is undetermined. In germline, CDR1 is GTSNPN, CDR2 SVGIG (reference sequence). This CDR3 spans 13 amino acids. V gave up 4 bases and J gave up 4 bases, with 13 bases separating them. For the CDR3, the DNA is TGTGCCTGGACCCTTTCACGGGGCACTGAAGCTTTCTTT. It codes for CAWTLSRGTEAFF.

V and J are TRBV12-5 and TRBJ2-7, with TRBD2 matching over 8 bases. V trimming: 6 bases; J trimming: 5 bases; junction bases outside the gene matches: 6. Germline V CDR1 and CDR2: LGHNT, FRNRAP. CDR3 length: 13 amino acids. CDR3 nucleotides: TGTGCTAGTGGCCCCGGGGGGGTGGACGAGCAGTACTTC. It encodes CASGPGGVDEQYF.

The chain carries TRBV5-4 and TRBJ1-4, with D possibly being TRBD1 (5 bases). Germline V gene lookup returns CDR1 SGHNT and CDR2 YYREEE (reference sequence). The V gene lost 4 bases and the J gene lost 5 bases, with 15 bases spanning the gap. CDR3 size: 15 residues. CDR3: CASSLGGEGNEKLFF. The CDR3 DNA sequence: TGTGCCAGCAGCCTTGGGGGGGAGGGAAATGAAAAACTGTTTTTT.

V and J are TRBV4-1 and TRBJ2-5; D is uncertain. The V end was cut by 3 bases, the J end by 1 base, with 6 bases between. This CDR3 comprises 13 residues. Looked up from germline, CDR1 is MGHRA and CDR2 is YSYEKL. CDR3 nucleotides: TGCGCCAGCAGCCAGTGGCGCCAAGAGACCCAGTACTTC. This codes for CASSQWRQETQYF.

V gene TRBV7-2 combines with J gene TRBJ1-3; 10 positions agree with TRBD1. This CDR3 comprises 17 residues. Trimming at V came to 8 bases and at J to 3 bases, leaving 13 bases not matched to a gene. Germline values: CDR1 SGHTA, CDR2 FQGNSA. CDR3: CASGVEGQGYSGNTIYF. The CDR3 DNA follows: TGTGCCAGCGGCGTCGAGGGACAGGGGTACAGTGGAAACACCATATATTTT.

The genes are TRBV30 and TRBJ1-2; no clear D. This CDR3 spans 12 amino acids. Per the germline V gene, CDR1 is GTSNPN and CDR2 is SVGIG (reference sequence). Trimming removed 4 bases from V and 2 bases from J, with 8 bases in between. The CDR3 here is CAWTDLNYGYTF. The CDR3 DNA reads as TGTGCCTGGACAGACCTGAACTATGGCTACACCTTC.